These 15 T cell receptor beta chains originate from one sample sequenced in a study of tumor-infiltrating lymphocytes in primary liver carcinoma. Making TCR beta cDNA involved around 500 ng total RNA and a constant-region primer. Modified slightly, ARM-PCR produced TCR beta libraries over three nested multiplex PCR rounds. A C-beta reverse primer and TRBV1-TRBV30 forward primers served in each of the first two PCR rounds, at about 10 cycles apiece. TCRdb processed the multiplex PCR reads anew with MiXCR; each CDR3 protein has one entry. The table has fewer than 90,000 distinct CDR3 sequences, 60% to 75% seen once; the top ten hold roughly a fifth. The source material, roughly 18-32 mg of unsorted bulk tissue, was used to co-extract RNA and DNA. The sample comprised liver tumor tissue from sampling region 1. Noted subset: tumor region T1, superior pole. These receptors originate from a man in his forties with primary liver carcinoma and hepatitis B virus infection.

This clonotype was counted between two and nine times. A much larger clone lies a single base off, so this may be a read error. The rearrangement uses TRBV6-2 or TRBV6-3 and TRBJ2-1; 10 nucleotides match TRBD1. Germline assignment: CDR1 MNHEY and CDR2 SVGEGT. CDR3 length: 16 residues. The CDR3 spells CASSLLRTGGGNGQFF. Written as DNA, the CDR3 is TGTGCCAGCAGTCTTCTACGGACAGGGGGGGGGAATGGGCAGTTCTTC.

A note on this clonotype: A junction boundary mismatches the germline segment, possibly from a read error. V and J are TRBV7-8 and TRBJ2-7; tentatively, D is TRBD2 (5 bases). This CDR3 has 13 amino acids. Germline assignment: CDR1 SGHVS and CDR2 FQNEAQ. The CDR3 loop is CASSRPPRGEQCF. In DNA, the CDR3 is TGTGCCAGCAGCCGACCCCCTCGGGGTGAGCAGTGCTTC.

This clonotype has a handful of counts. The junction does not match germline at one end; this may be a read error. The V gene is TRBV11-2, the J gene TRBJ2-7; no clear D. The CDR3 is 14 residues long. The germline V gene has CDR1 SGHAT and CDR2 FQNNGV. Written as DNA, the CDR3 is TGTGCCAGCTGCTTAACTGACGGAGCCTACGGGCAGTACTTC. Protein product: CASCLTDGAYGQYF.

This clonotype showed up many times. This chain links TRBV29-1 with TRBJ1-2; TRBD1 matches at 8 bases. V lost 6 bases to trimming and J lost 2 bases; unmatched junction nucleotides: 8. Germline CDR1 reads SQVTM; CDR2 reads ANQGSEA. The CDR3 length is 14 residues. In DNA, the CDR3 is TGCAGCGTAGGGACAGGTTATCGGAACTATGGCTACACCTTC. Protein sequence: CSVGTGYRNYGYTF.

This chain uses TRBV24-1 with TRBJ2-3, with 7 positions matching TRBD1. The CDR3 length is 15 residues. Germline CDR1 and CDR2: KGHDR and SFDVKD. With 5 bases clipped from V and 2 bases from J, the junction kept 6 bases outside the gene matches. This chain's CDR3 is CATSGGQALTDTQYF. CDR3 nucleotide sequence: TGTGCCACCAGTGGTGGACAGGCGCTCACAGATACGCAGTATTTT.

This clonotype has more than one count but fewer than ten. The gene calls are TRBV7-2 and TRBJ1-6; D uncertain. There are 14 residues in the CDR3. V lost 2 bases to trimming and J lost 8 bases, with 10 bases between them. Germline CDR1 and CDR2: SGHTA and FQGNSA. Written as DNA, the CDR3 is TGTGCCAGCAGCTTATTTGCCACCGATTCACCCCTCCACTTT. Its translation is CASSLFATDSPLHF.

About this clonotype: The conserved phenylalanine or tryptophan is not found at the CDR3 terminus, so this likely reflects a read error. V is TRBV11-2 and J is TRBJ2-3, with unresolved D. Germline V gene sequence: CDR1 SGHAT, CDR2 FQNNGV. V lost 5 bases and J lost 11, with 20 bases in between. The CDR3 is 14 residues long. CDR3 sequence (DNA): TGTGCCAGCAGCCCGGGCTCCCCGTCAGGTATGCAGTATTCT. Translated, it gives CASSPGSPSGMQYS.

In the case of this clonotype: One end of the junction varies from germline; a read error may be responsible. This chain joins TRBV5-1 and TRBJ2-1; tentative D call: TRBD2 (6 bases). The V gene's germline CDR1 is SGHRS and CDR2 YFSETQ. The CDR3 length is 10 residues. Here the CDR3 DNA reads TGCGACAGCGGGCAGCATGAGCAGTTCTTC. Encoded protein: CDSGQHEQFF.

There are a few counts of this clonotype. This rearrangement joins TRBV12-3 or TRBV12-4 to TRBJ2-2; perhaps TRBD2 as D (5 bases). The CDR3 is made up of 16 amino acids. Trimming pared 6 bases from V and 4 bases from J, leaving 18 bases between. The CDR3: CASSSKGRGTTGELFF. CDR3 DNA: TGTGCCAGCAGCAGTAAGGGTCGGGGAACCACCGGGGAGCTGTTTTTT.

V usage is TRBV29-1 and J usage is TRBJ2-1; D possibly corresponds to TRBD1 (6 bases). Germline V gene lookup returns CDR1 SQVTM and CDR2 ANQGSEA. This CDR3 contains 11 residues. As DNA, the CDR3 is TGCAGTGCCCCCATAGGGGGTCAGCAGTTCTTC. Translation gives CSAPIGGQQFF.

A word on this clonotype: At one boundary the junction diverges from the germline segment, which might be a read error. The chain employs TRBV6-1 and TRBJ2-7; TRBD2 aligns across 9 bases. Germline V gives CDR1 MNHNS, CDR2 SASEGT. This CDR3 is built from 13 residues. CDR3 sequence (DNA): TGTGCCAGCAGTGTTAGCGGGAGATACGAGCAATACTTC. Translating it yields CASSVSGRYEQYF.

About this clonotype itself: Mismatch with germline at one junction end may stem from a read error. The rearrangement uses TRBV28 and TRBJ2-7; no clear D. CDR1 is MDHEN and CDR2 is SYDVKM in the germline V gene. The CDR3 extends over 11 amino acids. CDR3 protein: CASSSSHEQHF. In DNA form, the CDR3 reads TGTGCCAGCAGCAGTTCCCACGAGCAGCACTTC.

On this clonotype itself: The junction does not match germline at one end; this may be a read error. This chain joins TRBV4-2 and TRBJ2-1; D is possibly TRBD2 (6 bases). Germline CDR1 and CDR2: LGHNA and YNFKEQ. This CDR3 spans 16 amino acids. The CDR3 sequence: CASNQDGINGSNEQFF. As DNA, the CDR3 is TGTGCCAGCAACCAAGATGGGATTAACGGGAGCAATGAGCAGTTCTTC.

The chain links TRBV18 to TRBJ2-1; D unclear. Germline assignment: CDR1 KGHSH and CDR2 LQKENI. Trimming took off 0 bases at V and 13 bases at J, with 13 bases between the two ends. CDR3 size: 13 residues. CDR3 region: CASSPPVESSQFF. The CDR3 region has the DNA TGTGCCAGCTCACCACCGGTAGAGTCCTCCCAGTTCTTC.

On this clonotype: Compared with germline, one end of the junction differs, possibly owing to a read error. The CDR3 sequence is CASNQSGLRRRHNGQFF. CDR3 sequence (DNA): TGTGCCAGCAACCAATCGGGACTGCGCCGGCGGCACAATGGGCAGTTCTTC. This chain connects TRBV14 to TRBJ2-1; D may be TRBD2 (6 bases). The CDR3 length is 17 residues. The germline gives CDR1 SGHDN, CDR2 FVKESK. The full variable domain, its missing parts supplied by reference TRBV14 and TRBJ2-1, is EAGVTQFPSHSVIEKGQTVTLRCDPISGHDNLYWYRRVMGKEIKFLLHFVKESKQDESGMPNNRFLAERTGGTYSTLKVQPAELEDSGVYFCASNQSGLRRRHNGQFFGPGTRLTVL.